This TCR beta chain was sequenced for a study of cytomegalovirus exposure and HLA in healthy donors. Across the study: Previous work identified some 120 million unique TCR beta sequences from around 180 million T cells. General study points: For most TCR sequences rarity was the rule, although some public TCRs occurred in many donors.

Of note for this clone: Its antigen is not identified.

Amplification used 60 Vbeta primers and 13 Jbeta primers. Profiled with immunoSEQ multiplex PCR; TCRdb holds only in-frame clones, not every one. Among over 100,000 clones listed, around 70% were seen once. Sequenced sample: PBMCs. This clonotype was obtained from a male donor in good health and CMV-seronegative.

The chain's CDR3 is CASSLWGATYEQYF. DNA for the CDR3: TGTGCCAGCAGTTTATGGGGGGCTACGTACGAGCAGTACTTC. The chain couples TRBV28 to TRBJ2-7; a weak D match, TRBD1 (6 bases). CDR1 and CDR2 (germline): MDHEN, SYDVKM. The CDR3 is 14 amino acids. V was trimmed by 0 bases and J by 4 bases, leaving 10 bases between them.